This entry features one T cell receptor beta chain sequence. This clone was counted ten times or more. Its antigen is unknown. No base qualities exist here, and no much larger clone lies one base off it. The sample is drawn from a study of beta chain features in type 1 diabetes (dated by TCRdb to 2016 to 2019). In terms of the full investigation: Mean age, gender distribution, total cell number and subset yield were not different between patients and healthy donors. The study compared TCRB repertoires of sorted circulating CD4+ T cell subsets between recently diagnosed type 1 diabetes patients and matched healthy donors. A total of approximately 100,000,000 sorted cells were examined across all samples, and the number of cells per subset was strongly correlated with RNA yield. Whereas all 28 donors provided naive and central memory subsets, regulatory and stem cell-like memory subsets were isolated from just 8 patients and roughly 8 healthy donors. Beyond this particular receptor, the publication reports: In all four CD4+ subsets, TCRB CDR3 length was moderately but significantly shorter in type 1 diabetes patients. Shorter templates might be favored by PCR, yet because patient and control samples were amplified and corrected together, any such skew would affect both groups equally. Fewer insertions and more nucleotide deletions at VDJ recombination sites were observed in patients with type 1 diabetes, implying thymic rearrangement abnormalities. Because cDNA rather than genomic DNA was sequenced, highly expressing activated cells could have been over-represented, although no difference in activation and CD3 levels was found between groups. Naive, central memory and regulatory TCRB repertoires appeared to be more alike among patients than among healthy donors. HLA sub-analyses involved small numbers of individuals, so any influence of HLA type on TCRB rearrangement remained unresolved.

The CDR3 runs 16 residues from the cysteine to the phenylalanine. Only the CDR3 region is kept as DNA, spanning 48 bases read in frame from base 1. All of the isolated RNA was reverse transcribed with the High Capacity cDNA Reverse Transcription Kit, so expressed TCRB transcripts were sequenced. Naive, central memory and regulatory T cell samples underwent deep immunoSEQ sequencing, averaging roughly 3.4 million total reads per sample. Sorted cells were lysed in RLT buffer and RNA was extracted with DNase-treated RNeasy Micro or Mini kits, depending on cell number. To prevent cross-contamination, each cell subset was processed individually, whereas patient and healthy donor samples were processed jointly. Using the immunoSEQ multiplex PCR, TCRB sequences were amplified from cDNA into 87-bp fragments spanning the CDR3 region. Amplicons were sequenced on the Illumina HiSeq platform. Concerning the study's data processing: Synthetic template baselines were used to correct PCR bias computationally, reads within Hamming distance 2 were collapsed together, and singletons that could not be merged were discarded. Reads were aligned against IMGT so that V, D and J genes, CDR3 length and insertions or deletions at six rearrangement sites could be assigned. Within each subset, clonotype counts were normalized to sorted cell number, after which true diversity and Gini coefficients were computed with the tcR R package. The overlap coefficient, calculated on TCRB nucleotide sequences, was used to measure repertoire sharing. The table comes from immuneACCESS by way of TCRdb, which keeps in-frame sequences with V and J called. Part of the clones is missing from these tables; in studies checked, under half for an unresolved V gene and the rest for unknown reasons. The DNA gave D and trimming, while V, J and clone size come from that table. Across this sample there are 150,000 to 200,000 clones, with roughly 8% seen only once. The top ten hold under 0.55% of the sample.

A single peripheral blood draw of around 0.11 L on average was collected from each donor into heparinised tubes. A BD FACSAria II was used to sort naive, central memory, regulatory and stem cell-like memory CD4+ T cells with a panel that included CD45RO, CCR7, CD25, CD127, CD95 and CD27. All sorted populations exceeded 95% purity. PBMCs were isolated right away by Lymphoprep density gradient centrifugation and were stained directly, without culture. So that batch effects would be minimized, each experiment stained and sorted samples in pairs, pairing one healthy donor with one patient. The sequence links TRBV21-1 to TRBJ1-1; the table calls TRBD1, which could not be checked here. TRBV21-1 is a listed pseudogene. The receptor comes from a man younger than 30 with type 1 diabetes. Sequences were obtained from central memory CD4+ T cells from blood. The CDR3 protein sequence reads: CASSKGLGQPNTEAFF. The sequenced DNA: TGTGCCAGCAGCAAAGGACTGGGACAACCGAACACTGAAGCTTTCTTT.